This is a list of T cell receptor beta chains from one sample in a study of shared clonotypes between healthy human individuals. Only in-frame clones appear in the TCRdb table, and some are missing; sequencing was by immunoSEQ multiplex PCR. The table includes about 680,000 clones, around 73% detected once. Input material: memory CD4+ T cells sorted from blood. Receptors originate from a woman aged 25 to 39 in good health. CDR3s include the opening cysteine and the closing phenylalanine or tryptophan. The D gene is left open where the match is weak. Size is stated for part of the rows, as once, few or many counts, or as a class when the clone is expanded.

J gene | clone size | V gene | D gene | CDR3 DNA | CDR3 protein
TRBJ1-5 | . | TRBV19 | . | TGTGCCAGTACTGAGGCTATCTATAGCAATCAGCCCCAGCATTTT | CASTEAIYSNQPQHF
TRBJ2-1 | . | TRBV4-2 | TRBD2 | TGTGCCAGCAGCCAGGAGCCGGGCGGGAGGGCCAAAAATGAGCAGTTCTTC | CASSQEPGGRAKNEQFF
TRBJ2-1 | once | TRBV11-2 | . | TGTGCCAGCAGCTTAGGGGAGAGTGAGCAGTTCTTC | CASSLGESEQFF
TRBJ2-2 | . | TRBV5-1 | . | TGCGCCAGCAGATTGAACACCGGGGAGCTGTTTTTT | CASRLNTGELFF
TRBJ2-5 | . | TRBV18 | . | TGTGCCAGCTCACCAGCCCTCCAAGAGACCCAGTACTTC | CASSPALQETQYF
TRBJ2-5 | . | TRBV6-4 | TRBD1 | TGTGCCAGCAGCGAGACAGGGGAGACCCAGTACTTC | CASSETGETQYF
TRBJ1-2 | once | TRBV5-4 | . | TGTGCCAGCAGCTCGGGGGTACAGGGAAGCTATGGCTACACCTTC | CASSSGVQGSYGYTF
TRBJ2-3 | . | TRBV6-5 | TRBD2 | TGTGCCAGCAGGCGACTAGCGGGGGGGACAGATACGCAGTATTTT | CASRRLAGGTDTQYF
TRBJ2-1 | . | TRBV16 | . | TGTGCCAGCAGCCTGTGGGAGGTCCCCGGTGAGCAGTTCTTC | CASSLWEVPGEQFF
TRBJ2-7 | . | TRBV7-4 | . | TGTGCCAGCAGATCTAAGACTAGTAACCACGAGCAGTACTTC | CASRSKTSNHEQYF
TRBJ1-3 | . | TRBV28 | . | TGTGCCAGCAGTTTAAAACAGCATGGAAACACCATATATTTT | CASSLKQHGNTIYF
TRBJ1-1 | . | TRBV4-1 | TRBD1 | TGCGCCAGCAGCCGGGGGACAGGGGCCATGAACACTGAAGCTTTCTTT | CASSRGTGAMNTEAFF
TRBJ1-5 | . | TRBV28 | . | TGTGCCAGCAGTTCACAGGGAGCGGGCAATCAGCCCCAGCATTTT | CASSSQGAGNQPQHF
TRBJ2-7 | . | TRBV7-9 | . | TGTGCCAGCAGCTTAATCTCGTCCGAGCAGTACTTC | CASSLISSEQYF
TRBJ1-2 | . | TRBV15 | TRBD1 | TGTGCCACCAGCAGAGAGGACAGGGACGGCTACACCTTC | CATSREDRDGYTF
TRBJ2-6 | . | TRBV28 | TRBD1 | TGTGCCAGCAGCTATCCCGTAGGACAGGGGTCTGGGGCCAACGTCCTGACTTTC | CASSYPVGQGSGANVLTF
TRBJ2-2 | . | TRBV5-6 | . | TGTGCCAGCAGCCTCATCCTTTTGGGGGACACCGGGGAGCTGTTTTTT | CASSLILLGDTGELFF
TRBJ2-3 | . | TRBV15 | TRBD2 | TGTGCCACCAGCAGAAACTCCGGGACTAGCCTCACAGATACGCAGTATTTT | CATSRNSGTSLTDTQYF
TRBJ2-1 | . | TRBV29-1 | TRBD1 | TGCAGCGTTGGGACAGGGTATTCGGATGAGCAGTTCTTC | CSVGTGYSDEQFF
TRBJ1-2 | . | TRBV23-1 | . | TGCGCCAGCAGTCAATCGCCGGGGGGGGCCCTGCTTCCCTCCTATGGCTACACCTTC | CASSQSPGGALLPSYGYTF
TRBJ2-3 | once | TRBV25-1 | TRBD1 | TGTGCCAGCAGTGCCCCGGGACAGGGACGCACAGATACGCAGTATTTT | CASSAPGQGRTDTQYF
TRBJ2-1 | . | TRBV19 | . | TGTGCCAGTAGTAGGCGGGGACAGAAGGGACATGAGCAGTTCTTC | CASSRRGQKGHEQFF
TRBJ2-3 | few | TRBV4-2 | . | TGTGCCAGCAGCCAAGTTGTCGCTAGCACAGATACGCAGTATTTT | CASSQVVASTDTQYF
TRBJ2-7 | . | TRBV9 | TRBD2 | TGTGCCAGCAGCGTAGGGACTAGCGGGAGCGGAGAGCAGTACTTC | CASSVGTSGSGEQYF
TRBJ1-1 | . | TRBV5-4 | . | TGTGCCAGCAGCTTTTCGGGGGACACTGAAGCTTTCTTT | CASSFSGDTEAFF
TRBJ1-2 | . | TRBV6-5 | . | TGTGCCAGCCGCGAAGAAAACTATGGCTACACCTTC | CASREENYGYTF
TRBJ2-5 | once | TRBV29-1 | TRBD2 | TGCAGCGTTGGACTAGCGGGCGAGACCCAGTACTTC | CSVGLAGETQYF
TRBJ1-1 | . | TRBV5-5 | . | TGTGCCAGCAGCTTGGGCCCCCTCTTAAACACTGAAGCTTTCTTT | CASSLGPLLNTEAFF
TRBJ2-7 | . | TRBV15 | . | TGTGCCACCCGTACGGGCGAGCAGTACTTC | CATRTGEQYF
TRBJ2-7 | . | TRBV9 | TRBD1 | TGTGCCAGCAGCTTTGGTGGACAGGGTTACGAGCAGTACTTC | CASSFGGQGYEQYF
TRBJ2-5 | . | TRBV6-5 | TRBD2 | TGTGCCAGCAGCGCACTAGCGGGAGGAGAGACCCAGTACTTC | CASSALAGGETQYF
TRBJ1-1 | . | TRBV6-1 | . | TGTGCCAGCAGTATAACAGGGAAAGACACTGAAGCTTTCTTT | CASSITGKDTEAFF
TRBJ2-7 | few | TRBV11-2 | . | TGTGCCAGCAGCTCGCAGAGGGACTCCTACGAGCAGTACTTC | CASSSQRDSYEQYF
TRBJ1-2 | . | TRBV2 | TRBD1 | TGTGCCAGCGTAAAGGACAGGAGCATGGGGGGCTACACCTTC | CASVKDRSMGGYTF
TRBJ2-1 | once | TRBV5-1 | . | TGCGCCAGCAGCTTAGATCATAACTCCTACAATGAGCAGTTCTTC | CASSLDHNSYNEQFF
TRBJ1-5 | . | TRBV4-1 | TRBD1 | TGCGCCAGCAGCCAAAGACAGGGTCCCCGACTTTATAGCAATCAGCCCCAGCATTTT | CASSQRQGPRLYSNQPQHF
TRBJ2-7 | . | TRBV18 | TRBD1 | TGTGCCAGCTCTCCTGGACAGGGGGAAGAGCAGTACTTC | CASSPGQGEEQYF
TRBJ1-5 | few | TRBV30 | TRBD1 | TGTGCCTGGAGTTCAGGGGGCCATCAGCCCCAGCATTTT | CAWSSGGHQPQHF
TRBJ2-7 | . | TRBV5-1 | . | TGCGCCAGCAGCTTGGCCAGTCCCACCTACGAGCAGTACTTC | CASSLASPTYEQYF
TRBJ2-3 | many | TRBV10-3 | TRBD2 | TGTGCCGCCTCTAGCGGGAGCACAGATACGCAGTATTTT | CAASSGSTDTQYF
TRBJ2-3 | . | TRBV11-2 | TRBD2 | TGTGCCAGCAGCTTCGACGGGAGGGCCTCAGATACGCAGTATTTT | CASSFDGRASDTQYF